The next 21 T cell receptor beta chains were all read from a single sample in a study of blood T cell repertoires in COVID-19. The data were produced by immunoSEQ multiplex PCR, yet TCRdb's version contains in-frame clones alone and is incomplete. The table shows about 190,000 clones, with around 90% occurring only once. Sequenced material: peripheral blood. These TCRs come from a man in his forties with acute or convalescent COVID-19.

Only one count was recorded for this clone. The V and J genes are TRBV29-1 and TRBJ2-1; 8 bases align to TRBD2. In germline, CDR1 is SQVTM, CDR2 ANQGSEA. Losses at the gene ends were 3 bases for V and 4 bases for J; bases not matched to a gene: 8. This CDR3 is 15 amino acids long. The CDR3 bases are TGCAGCGTTGAGACGAGGCGGGGGGTTTACAATGAGCAGTTCTTC. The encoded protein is CSVETRRGVYNEQFF.

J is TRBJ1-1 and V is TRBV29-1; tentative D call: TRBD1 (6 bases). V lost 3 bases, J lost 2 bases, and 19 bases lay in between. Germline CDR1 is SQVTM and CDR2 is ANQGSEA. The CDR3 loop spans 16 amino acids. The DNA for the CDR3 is TGCAGCGTTGATAGCGGCGGGGGGCCCCTCAACACTGAAGCTTTCTTT. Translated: CSVDSGGGPLNTEAFF.

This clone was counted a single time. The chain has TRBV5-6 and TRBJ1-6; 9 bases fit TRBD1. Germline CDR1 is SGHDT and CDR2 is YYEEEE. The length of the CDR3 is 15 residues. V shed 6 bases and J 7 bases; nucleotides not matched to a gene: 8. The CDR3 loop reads CASTRGTGWNSPLHF. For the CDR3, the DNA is TGTGCCAGCACCAGAGGGACAGGGTGGAATTCACCCCTCCACTTT.

The CDR3 protein is CASGWTGDREQFF. CDR3 in DNA: TGTGCCAGCGGCTGGACAGGTGATCGGGAGCAGTTCTTC. The rearrangement links TRBV6-6 to TRBJ2-1; TRBD1 matches 7 bases. Germline assignment: CDR1 MNHNY and CDR2 SVGAGI (reference sequence). This CDR3 has 13 residues. Trimming took 8 bases from V and 10 from J; bases not matched to a gene: 11.

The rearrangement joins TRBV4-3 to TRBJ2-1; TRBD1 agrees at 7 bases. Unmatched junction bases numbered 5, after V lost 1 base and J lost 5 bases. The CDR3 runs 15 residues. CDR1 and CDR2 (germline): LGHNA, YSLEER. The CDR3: CASSQVQGPNNEQFF. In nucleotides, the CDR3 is TGCGCCAGCAGCCAAGTACAGGGGCCTAACAATGAGCAGTTCTTC.

CDR3 amino acids: CASSPRDSPNYGYTF. CDR3 in DNA: TGTGCCAGCAGCCCCAGGGACAGTCCTAACTATGGCTACACCTTC. This chain uses TRBV11-3 with TRBJ1-2, with 7 bases lining up with TRBD1. V was pared by 5 bases and J by 0 bases, with 6 bases of the junction left unmatched. The CDR3 runs to 15 residues. In germline, CDR1 is SGHNT, CDR2 YENEEA. The full variable domain, rest sourced from reference TRBV11-3 and TRBJ1-2, is EAGVVQSPRYKIIEKKQPVAFWCNPISGHNTLYWYLQNLGQGPELLIRYENEEAVDDSQLPKDRFSAERLKGVDSTLKIQPAELGDSAVYLCASSPRDSPNYGYTFGSGTRLTVV.

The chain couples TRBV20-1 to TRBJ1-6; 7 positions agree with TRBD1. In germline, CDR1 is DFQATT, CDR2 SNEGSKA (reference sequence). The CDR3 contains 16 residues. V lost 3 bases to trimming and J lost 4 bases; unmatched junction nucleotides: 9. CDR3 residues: CSASPVGQVYNSPLHF. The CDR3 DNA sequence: TGCAGTGCTAGTCCGGTAGGACAGGTTTATAATTCACCCCTCCACTTT.

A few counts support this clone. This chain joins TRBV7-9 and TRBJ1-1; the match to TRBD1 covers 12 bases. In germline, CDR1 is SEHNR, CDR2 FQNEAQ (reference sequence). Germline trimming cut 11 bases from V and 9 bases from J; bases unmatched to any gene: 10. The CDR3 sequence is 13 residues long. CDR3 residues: CAGNSGTGGQAFF. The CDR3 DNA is TGTGCCGGGAACTCCGGGACAGGGGGCCAAGCTTTCTTT. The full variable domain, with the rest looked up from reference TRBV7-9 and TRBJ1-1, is DTGVSQNPRHKITKRGQNVTFRCDPISEHNRLYWYRQTLGQGPEFLTYFQNEAQLEKSRLLSDRFSAERPKGSFSTLEIQRTEQGDSAMYLCAGNSGTGGQAFFGQGTRLTVV.

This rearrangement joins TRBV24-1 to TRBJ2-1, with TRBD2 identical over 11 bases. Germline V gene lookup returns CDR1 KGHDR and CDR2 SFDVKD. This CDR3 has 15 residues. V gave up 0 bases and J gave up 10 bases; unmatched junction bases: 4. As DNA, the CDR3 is TGTGCCACCAGTGATTTGCCTCGGACTAGCGGGGAGCAGTTCTTC. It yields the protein CATSDLPRTSGEQFF.

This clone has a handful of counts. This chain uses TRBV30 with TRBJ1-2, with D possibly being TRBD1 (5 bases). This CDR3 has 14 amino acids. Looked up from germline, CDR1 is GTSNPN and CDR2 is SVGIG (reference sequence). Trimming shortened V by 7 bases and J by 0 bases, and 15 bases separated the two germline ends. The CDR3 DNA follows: TGTGCCTACCTAATTCCGGGGGCTAACTATGGCTACACCTTC. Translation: CAYLIPGANYGYTF.

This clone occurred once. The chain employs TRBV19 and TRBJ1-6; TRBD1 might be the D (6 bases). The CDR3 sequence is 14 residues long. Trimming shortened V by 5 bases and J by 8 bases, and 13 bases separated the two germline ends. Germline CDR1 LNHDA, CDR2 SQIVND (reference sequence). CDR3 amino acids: CASSETGRHSPLHF. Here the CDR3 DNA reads TGTGCCAGTAGTGAGACAGGAAGGCATTCACCCCTCCACTTT.

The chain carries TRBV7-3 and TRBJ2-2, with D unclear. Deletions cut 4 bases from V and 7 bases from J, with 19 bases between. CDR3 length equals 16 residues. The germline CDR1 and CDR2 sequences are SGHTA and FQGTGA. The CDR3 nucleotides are TGTGCCAGCAGCTCCAATTCGAAAGCGTTGAGCGGGGAGCTGTTTTTT. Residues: CASSSNSKALSGELFF.

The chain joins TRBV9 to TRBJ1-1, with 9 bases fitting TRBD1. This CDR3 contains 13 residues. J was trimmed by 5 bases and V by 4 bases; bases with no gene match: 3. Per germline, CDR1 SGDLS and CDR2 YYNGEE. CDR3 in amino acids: CASSTTGGTEAFF. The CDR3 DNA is TGTGCCAGCAGCACGACAGGGGGAACTGAAGCTTTCTTT.

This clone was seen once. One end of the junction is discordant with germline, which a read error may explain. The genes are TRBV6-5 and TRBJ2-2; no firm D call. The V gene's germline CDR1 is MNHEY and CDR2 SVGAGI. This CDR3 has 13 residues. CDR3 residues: CACRIVGTGELFF. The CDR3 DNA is TGTGCCTGCAGGATAGTTGGCACCGGGGAGCTGTTTTTT.

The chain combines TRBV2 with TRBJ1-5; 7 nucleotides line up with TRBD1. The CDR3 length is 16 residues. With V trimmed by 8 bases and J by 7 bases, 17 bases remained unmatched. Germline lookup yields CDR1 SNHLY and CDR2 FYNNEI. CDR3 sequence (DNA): TGTGCCAGCTCGACTGACACAGGGGCGATAGGCCAGCCCCAGCATTTT. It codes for CASSTDTGAIGQPQHF.

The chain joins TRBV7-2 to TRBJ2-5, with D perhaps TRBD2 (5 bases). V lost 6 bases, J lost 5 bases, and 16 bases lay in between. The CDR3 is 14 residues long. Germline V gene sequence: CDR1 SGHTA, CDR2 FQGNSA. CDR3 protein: CASRLTGSRETQYF. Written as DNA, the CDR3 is TGTGCCAGCAGACTCACGGGGAGTCGGGAGACCCAGTACTTC.

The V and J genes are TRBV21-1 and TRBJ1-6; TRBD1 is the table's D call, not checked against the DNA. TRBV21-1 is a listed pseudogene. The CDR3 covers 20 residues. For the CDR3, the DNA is TGTGCCAGCAGCAAAGGGGGACAGCGCCTCGTATCCTCCTATAATTCACCCCTCCACTTT. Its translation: CASSKGGQRLVSSYNSPLHF.

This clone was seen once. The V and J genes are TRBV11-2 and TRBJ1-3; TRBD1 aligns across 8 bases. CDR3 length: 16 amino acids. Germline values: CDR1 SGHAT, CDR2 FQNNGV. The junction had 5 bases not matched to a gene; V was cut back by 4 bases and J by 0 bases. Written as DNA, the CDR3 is TGTGCCAGCAGCTGGGGGACAGGTGGCTCTGGAAACACCATATATTTT. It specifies CASSWGTGGSGNTIYF. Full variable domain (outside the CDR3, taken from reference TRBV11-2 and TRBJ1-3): EAGVAQSPRYKIIEKRQSVAFWCNPISGHATLYWYQQILGQGPKLLIQFQNNGVVDDSQLPKDRFSAERLKGVDSTLKIQPAKLEDSAVYLCASSWGTGGSGNTIYFGEGSWLTVV.

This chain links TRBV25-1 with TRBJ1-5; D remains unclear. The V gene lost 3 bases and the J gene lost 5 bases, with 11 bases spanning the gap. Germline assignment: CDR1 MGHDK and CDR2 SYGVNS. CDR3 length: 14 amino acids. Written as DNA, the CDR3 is TGTGCCAGCAGTGACGGAGTACACCATCAGCCCCAGCATTTT. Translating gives CASSDGVHHQPQHF.

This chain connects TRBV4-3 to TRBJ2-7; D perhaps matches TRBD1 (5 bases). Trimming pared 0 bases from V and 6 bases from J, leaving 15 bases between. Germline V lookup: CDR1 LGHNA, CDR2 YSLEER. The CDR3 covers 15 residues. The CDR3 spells CASSQDRRVKGEQYF. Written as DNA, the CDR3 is TGCGCCAGCAGCCAAGATCGCAGGGTAAAAGGCGAGCAGTACTTC.

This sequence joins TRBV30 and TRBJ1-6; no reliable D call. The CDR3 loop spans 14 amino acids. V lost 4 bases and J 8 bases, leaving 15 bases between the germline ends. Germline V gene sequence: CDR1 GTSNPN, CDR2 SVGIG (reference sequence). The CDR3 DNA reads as TGTGCCTGGACCTCCGACGGGGAATATTCACCCCTCCACTTT. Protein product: CAWTSDGEYSPLHF.